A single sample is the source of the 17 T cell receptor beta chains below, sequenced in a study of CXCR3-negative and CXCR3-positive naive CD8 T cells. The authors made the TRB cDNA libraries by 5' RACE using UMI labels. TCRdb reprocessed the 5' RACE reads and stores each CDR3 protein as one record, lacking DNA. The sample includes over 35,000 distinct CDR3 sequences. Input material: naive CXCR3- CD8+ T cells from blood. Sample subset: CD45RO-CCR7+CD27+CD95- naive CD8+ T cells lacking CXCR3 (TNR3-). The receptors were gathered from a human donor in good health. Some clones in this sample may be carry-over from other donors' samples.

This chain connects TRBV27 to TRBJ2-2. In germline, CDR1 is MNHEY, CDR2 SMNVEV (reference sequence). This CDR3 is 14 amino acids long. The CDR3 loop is CASSLGLNTGELFF.

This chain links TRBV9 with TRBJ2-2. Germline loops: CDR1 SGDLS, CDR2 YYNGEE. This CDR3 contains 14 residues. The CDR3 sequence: CASSSLRDTGELFF.

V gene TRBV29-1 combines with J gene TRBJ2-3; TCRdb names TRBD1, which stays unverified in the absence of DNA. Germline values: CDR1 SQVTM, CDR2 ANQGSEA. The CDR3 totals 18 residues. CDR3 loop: CSVVPSGTDFLSTDTQYF.

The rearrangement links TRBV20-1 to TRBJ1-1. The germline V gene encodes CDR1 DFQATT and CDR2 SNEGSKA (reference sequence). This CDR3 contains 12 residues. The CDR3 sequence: CSARLRDTEAFF.

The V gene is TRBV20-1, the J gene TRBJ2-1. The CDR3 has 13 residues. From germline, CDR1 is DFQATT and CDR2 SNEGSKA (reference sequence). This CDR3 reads CSASLVGHNEQFF.

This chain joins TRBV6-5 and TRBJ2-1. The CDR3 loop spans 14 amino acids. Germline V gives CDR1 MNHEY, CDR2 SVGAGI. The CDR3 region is CASSYYGSYNEQFF.

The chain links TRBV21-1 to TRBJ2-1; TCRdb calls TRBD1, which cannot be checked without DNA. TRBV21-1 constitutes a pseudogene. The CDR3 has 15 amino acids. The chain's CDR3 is CASSRNRGRLSEQFF.

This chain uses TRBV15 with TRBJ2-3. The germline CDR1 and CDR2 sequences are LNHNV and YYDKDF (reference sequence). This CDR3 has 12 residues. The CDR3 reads CATSYGKDTQYF.

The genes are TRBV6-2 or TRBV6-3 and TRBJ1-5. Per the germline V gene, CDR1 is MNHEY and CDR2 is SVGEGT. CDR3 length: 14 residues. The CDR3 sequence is CASMSGGSNQPQHF.

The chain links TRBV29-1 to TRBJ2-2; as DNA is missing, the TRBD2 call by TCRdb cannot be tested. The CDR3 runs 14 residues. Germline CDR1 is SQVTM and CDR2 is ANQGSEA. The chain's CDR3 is CSASPASGTGELFF.

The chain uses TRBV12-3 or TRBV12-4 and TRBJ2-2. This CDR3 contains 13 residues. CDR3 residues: CASSFSFTGELFF.

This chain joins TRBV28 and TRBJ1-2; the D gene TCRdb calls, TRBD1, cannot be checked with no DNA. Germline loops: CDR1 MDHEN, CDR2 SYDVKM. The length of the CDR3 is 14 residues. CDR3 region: CASSRGQDLYGYTF.

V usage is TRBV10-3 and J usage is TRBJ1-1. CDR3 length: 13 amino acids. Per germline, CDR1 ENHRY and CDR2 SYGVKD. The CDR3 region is CAIRSRVMTEAFF.

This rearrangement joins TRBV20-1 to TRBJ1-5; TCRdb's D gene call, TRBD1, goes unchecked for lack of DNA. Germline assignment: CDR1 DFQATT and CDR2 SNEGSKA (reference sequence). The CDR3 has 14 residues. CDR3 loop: CSAWDRDSNQPQHF.

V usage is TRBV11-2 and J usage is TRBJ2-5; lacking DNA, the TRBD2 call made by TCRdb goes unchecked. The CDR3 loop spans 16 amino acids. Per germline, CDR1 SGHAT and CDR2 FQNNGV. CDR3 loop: CASSSTLEGGQETQYF.

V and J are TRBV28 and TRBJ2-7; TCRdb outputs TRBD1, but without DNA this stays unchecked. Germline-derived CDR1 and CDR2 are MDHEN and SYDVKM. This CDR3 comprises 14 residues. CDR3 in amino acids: CASSLWTAKAEQYF.

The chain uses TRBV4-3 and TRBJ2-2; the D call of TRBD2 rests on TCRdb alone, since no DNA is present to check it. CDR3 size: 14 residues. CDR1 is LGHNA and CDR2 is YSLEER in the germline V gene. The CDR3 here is CASSPGIRDGELFF.